The 18 T cell receptor beta chains below all came from one sample that was sequenced in a study of HIV-infected patients and healthy controls (dated by TCRdb to the mid-2010s). To prepare the library, 5' RACE was applied. These reads were obtained on an Illumina MiSeq. TCRdb reanalyzed the raw reads on its own, using fastp at Q25 for trimming and MiXCR for clone calling, and kept in-frame beta chains. For every CDR3 protein sequence, its rows merge into one entry that carries the most common genes and DNA. Within this sample are approximately 67,000 distinct CDR3 sequences, with about a sixth of them counted one time only. 5.5% to 6% of the sample lies in the top ten. Sequences were obtained from CD4+ T cells from blood. The receptors derive from a human donor in good health.

This clonotype was observed a few times. V is TRBV7-2 and J is TRBJ1-4; a possible D gene is TRBD1 (6 bases). V dropped 6 bases and J dropped 3 bases, with 11 bases sitting between them. The CDR3 extends over 14 amino acids. CDR1 is SGHTA and CDR2 is FQGNSA in the germline V gene. The chain's CDR3 is CASRAGAANEKLFF. For the CDR3, the DNA is TGTGCCAGCAGAGCAGGGGCGGCTAATGAAAAACTGTTTTTT.

This clonotype came up many times. This sequence joins TRBV20-1 and TRBJ1-1; 7 nucleotides agree with TRBD1. The germline V gene has CDR1 DFQATT and CDR2 SNEGSKA (reference sequence). J lost 4 bases, V lost 2 bases, and 7 bases had no gene match. The CDR3 sequence is 14 residues long. The CDR3 protein is CSARRGPGGTEAFF. As DNA, the CDR3 is TGCAGTGCTAGAAGGGGGCCTGGGGGCACTGAAGCTTTCTTT.

This clonotype turned up a few times. The CDR3, as DNA: TGTGCCAGCAGCTTGTTTCAGGCCCCGGAAGCTTTCTTT. It specifies CASSLFQAPEAFF. The V call is TRBV5-5, the J call TRBJ1-1, with D unresolved. This CDR3 region has 13 residues. V lost 1 base to trimming and J lost 8 bases, with 12 bases between them. Germline lookup yields CDR1 SGHKS and CDR2 YYEKEE (reference sequence). The full variable domain, its missing parts supplied by reference TRBV5-5 and TRBJ1-1, is DAGVTQSPTHLIKTRGQQVTLRCSPISGHKSVSWYQQVLGQGPQFIFQYYEKEERGRGNFPDRFSARQFPNYSSELNVNALLLGDSALYLCASSLFQAPEAFFGQGTRLTVV.

The CDR3 sequence is CATRETGETGELFF. DNA of the CDR3: TGTGCCACCAGAGAGACAGGGGAGACCGGGGAGCTGTTTTTT. J is TRBJ2-2 and V is TRBV24-1, with 8 bases that match TRBD1. This CDR3 is built from 14 residues. Trimming removed 7 bases from V and 5 bases from J; junction bases left unmatched: 5. Germline CDR1 reads KGHDR; CDR2 reads SFDVKD.

CDR3 in DNA: TGTGCCAGCAGCCAAAGCCCAGGGTTGGAGACCCAGTACTTC. It is translated as CASSQSPGLETQYF. The chain has TRBV7-2 and TRBJ2-5, with D perhaps TRBD1 (5 bases). The V and J ends lost 5 bases and 5 bases respectively, with 15 bases between them. The CDR3 contains 14 residues. CDR1 is SGHTA and CDR2 is FQGNSA in the germline V gene.

This clonotype was counted only a few times. The chain combines TRBV20-1 with TRBJ2-1, with 11 nucleotides matching TRBD2. The germline gives CDR1 DFQATT, CDR2 SNEGSKA (reference sequence). V gave up 0 bases and J gave up 4 bases; unmatched junction bases: 5. CDR3 length: 16 residues. In DNA, the CDR3 is TGCAGTGCTAGAGATCCCGGGACTAGCGGATACAATGAGCAGTTCTTC. It is translated as CSARDPGTSGYNEQFF.

The chain uses TRBV6-2 or TRBV6-3 and TRBJ2-6; D may be TRBD2 (6 bases). CDR1 and CDR2 (germline): MNHEY, SVGEGT. The CDR3 has 15 residues. V was shortened by 4 bases and J by 10 bases, with 17 bases between the two germline ends. CDR3 sequence reads: CASSSAGSNKNVLTF. CDR3 in DNA: TGTGCCAGCAGTTCGGCGGGGTCGAATAAGAACGTCCTGACTTTC.

In this sample, this clonotype turned up a few times. V gene TRBV7-2 combines with J gene TRBJ2-1; D perhaps matches TRBD2 (7 bases). This CDR3 is 16 amino acids long. From germline, CDR1 is SGHTA and CDR2 FQGNSA. V dropped 7 bases and J dropped 9 bases, with 25 bases sitting between them. The chain's CDR3 is CASTRGGVVSHSEQFF. CDR3 in DNA: TGTGCCAGCACCCGAGGGGGGGTAGTTAGCCATAGTGAGCAGTTCTTC.

V and J are TRBV12-3 or TRBV12-4 and TRBJ1-1; the match to TRBD1 covers 7 bases. After removal of 4 bases from V and 9 bases from J, the junction contained 11 bases not matched to a gene. The CDR3 runs 14 residues. The CDR3 bases are TGTGCCAGCAGTTCCAACACAGGGGAACTTCAAGCTTTCTTT. As protein: CASSSNTGELQAFF.

This clonotype showed up just a few times. The chain links TRBV27 to TRBJ2-3; maybe TRBD1 (5 bases). The CDR3 covers 15 residues. Looked up from germline, CDR1 is MNHEY and CDR2 is SMNVEV (reference sequence). V lost 5 bases to trimming and J lost 3 bases, with 15 bases between them. The CDR3 reads CASSPSRQITDTQYF. The CDR3 DNA reads as TGTGCCAGCAGTCCCTCCCGACAGATAACAGATACGCAGTATTTT.

V usage is TRBV28 and J usage is TRBJ1-1; D perhaps matches TRBD1 (5 bases). The CDR3 spans 17 residues. CDR1 and CDR2 from the germline V gene are MDHEN and SYDVKM. Trimming pared 7 bases from V and 6 bases from J, leaving 27 bases between. This CDR3 is CASTQTRGGGDNAEAFF. The CDR3 DNA reads TGTGCCAGCACTCAAACACGGGGGGGAGGGGATAACGCTGAAGCTTTCTTT. Variable domain in full (rest from reference TRBV28 and TRBJ1-1): DVKVTQSSRYLVKRTGEKVFLECVQDMDHENMFWYRQDPGLGLRLIYFSYDVKMKEKGDIPEGYSVSREKKERFSLILESASTNQTSMYLCASTQTRGGGDNAEAFFGQGTRLTVV.

This rearrangement joins TRBV12-3 or TRBV12-4 to TRBJ1-4; TRBD1 is a possible D gene (5 bases). V lost 2 bases and J 4 bases, leaving 11 bases between the germline ends. The CDR3 has 15 amino acids. The CDR3: CASSLKRGLNEKLFF. The CDR3 region has the DNA TGTGCCAGCAGTTTAAAGCGGGGACTTAATGAAAAACTGTTTTTT.

The chain carries TRBV6-6 and TRBJ2-3, with D possibly being TRBD2 (5 bases). Trimming removed 5 bases at V and 1 base at J, with 16 bases between. CDR3 size: 16 residues. In germline, CDR1 is MNHNY, CDR2 SVGAGI (reference sequence). CDR3 nucleotide sequence: TGTGCCAGCAGTCTTTCCCCTAGCAGTCGCACAGATACGCAGTATTTT. Encoded protein: CASSLSPSSRTDTQYF.

The chain couples TRBV29-1 to TRBJ1-1; D is uncertain. This CDR3 spans 14 amino acids. Looked up from germline, CDR1 is SQVTM and CDR2 is ANQGSEA. V gave up 4 bases and J gave up 6 bases, with 18 bases separating them. The CDR3 region is CSVGPRKGASEAFF. The CDR3 region has the DNA TGCAGCGTTGGACCGCGAAAGGGAGCTTCTGAAGCTTTCTTT.

This clonotype was counted between two and nine times. The rearrangement joins TRBV12-3 or TRBV12-4 to TRBJ2-5; 10 bases agree with TRBD1. V shed 6 bases and J 1 base; nucleotides not matched to a gene: 2. The CDR3 totals 14 residues. The CDR3 loop is CASRWTGGQETQYF. The CDR3 DNA is TGTGCCAGCAGGTGGACAGGGGGCCAAGAGACCCAGTACTTC.

This clonotype came up a few times. This chain joins TRBV14 and TRBJ2-1; D not certain. V lost 4 bases and J lost 7, with 14 bases in between. Germline CDR1 is SGHDN and CDR2 is FVKESK. There are 14 residues in the CDR3. CDR3 residues: CASSPRLGENEQFF. As DNA, the CDR3 is TGTGCCAGCAGCCCTCGACTTGGGGAAAATGAGCAGTTCTTC.

This clonotype was found a few times. The chain's CDR3 is CASSPQYNEQFF. CDR3 sequence (DNA): TGTGCCAGCAGCCCGCAGTACAATGAGCAGTTCTTC. V is TRBV7-2 and J is TRBJ2-1; D call uncertain. This CDR3 region has 12 residues. The V end lost 5 bases, the J end lost 4 bases, and 6 bases lay between the germline ends. CDR1 and CDR2 from the germline V gene are SGHTA and FQGNSA.

V and J are TRBV29-1 and TRBJ2-5; 10 bases align to TRBD1. CDR1 is SQVTM, CDR2 ANQGSEA, per germline. The CDR3 is 14 residues long. Trimming cost V 6 bases and J 6 bases; bases outside gene matches: 10. The CDR3 DNA is TGCAGCGTATCGACAGGGGGCGGATCCAAGACCCAGTACTTC. Encoded protein: CSVSTGGGSKTQYF.